The entry below gives a single TCR beta chain sequence along with its context. Participants were aged about 18 to 100 years from 20 to 30 US areas. The study assigned cohorts using participant-reported clinical history. This entry is derived from a study of blood T cell repertoires in COVID-19. Germline V gene sequence: CDR1 KGHDR, CDR2 SFDVKD. The CDR3 runs to 13 residues. J was trimmed by 2 bases and V by 5 bases; bases with no gene match: 1. The method was immunoSEQ multiplex PCR; TCRdb's version includes in-frame clones alone and lacks a portion of them. Of hundreds of thousands of clones listed, over 75% are singletons.

The sample was PBMCs or T cells enriched from blood (not recorded which). The origin of this receptor is a woman aged 18-29 years who had recovered from COVID-19. The chain links TRBV24-1 to TRBJ1-2; 7 bases map to TRBD1. CDR3 protein: CATSVTGNYGYTF. The CDR3 DNA reads TGTGCCACCAGTGTGACAGGGAACTATGGCTACACCTTC.